Described below is a single T cell receptor beta chain sequence and its context. The antigen is unknown. The sample comes from a study of siplizumab effects on memory and regulatory T cells. This CDR3 has 13 amino acids. The ends were cut back, 3 bases at V and 10 bases at J, with 13 bases in the middle. CDR1 MNHEY and CDR2 SMNVEV come from the germline V gene (reference sequence). Study-level points and caveats: No more than a minor fraction of alloreactive clones could be traced back to unstimulated subsets. Naive T cells seemed more diverse than memory cells and seemed major alloresponse contributors. Siplizumab produced a significant drop in alloreactive sequences attributable to unstimulated CD4+ memory cells.

Profiled with immunoSEQ multiplex PCR; TCRdb holds only in-frame clones, not every one. The sample includes some 97,000 clones, 85% to 95% seen only once; the top ten take less than 1.5%. This receptor was identified in a human donor in good health. The material sequenced was non-Treg CD4+ T cells sorted from blood. The chain joins TRBV27 to TRBJ2-1; D is possibly TRBD1 (5 bases). Here the CDR3 reads CASSFPDTMEQFF. Written as DNA, the CDR3 is TGTGCCAGCAGTTTTCCGGACACTATGGAGCAGTTCTTC.